This is a list of T cell receptor beta chains from one sample in a study of blood T cells in healthy people across ages. In TCRdb, the 5' RACE reads were re-called with MiXCR into one record per CDR3 protein. The sample carries about 1 million distinct CDR3 sequences, around 45% recorded once. The sample comprised blood. The receptors originated from a woman aged 55 to 70 in good health. Each CDR3 is given with its conserved first and last residue. D genes are given only for firm matches. Clone size is stated in some rows and not others, as once, few, many or a class when expanded.

.,TRBJ2-4,.,TRBV20-1,CSAGRNYF,TGCAGTGCGGGAAGGAACTACTTC
.,TRBJ2-1,.,TRBV11-3,CASAPAHRGEQFF,TGTGCCAGCGCCCCCGCTCACCGGGGTGAGCAGTTCTTC
.,TRBJ2-3,.,TRBV20-1,CSARFIIDTQYF,TGCAGTGCTAGATTTATCATAGATACGCAGTATTTT
.,TRBJ2-5,.,TRBV20-1,CSALKAGRWEETQYF,TGCAGTGCCCTGAAAGCAGGACGATGGGAAGAGACCCAGTACTTC
few,TRBJ1-2,TRBD1,TRBV20-1,CSASEDRGNYGYTF,TGCAGTGCCAGTGAGGACAGGGGGAACTATGGCTACACCTTC
.,TRBJ1-1,.,TRBV12-3/TRBV12-4,CASIPDGGEAFF,TGTGCCAGCATCCCCGACGGGGGGGAAGCTTTCTTT
few,TRBJ2-5,TRBD1,TRBV20-1,CSAASGQGYQETQYF,TGCAGTGCTGCAAGTGGACAGGGTTATCAAGAGACCCAGTACTTC
.,TRBJ1-2,.,TRBV29-1,CSASDIANYGYTF,TGCAGCGCTTCGGACATTGCTAACTATGGCTACACCTTC
few,TRBJ2-3,TRBD2,TRBV10-3,CAIVLADRTDTQYF,TGTGCCATCGTACTAGCGGACCGCACAGATACGCAGTATTTT
.,TRBJ1-6,.,TRBV12-3/TRBV12-4,CASSLVGINSSLHF,TGTGCCAGCAGTTTAGTGGGGATCAATTCATCCCTCCACTTT